This T cell receptor (beta chain) derives from a study of read filtering for tumor transcriptome and immune sequencing. About the study: The cohort had more than 16 men and approximately 13 women aged about 47 to 80, mean roughly 71 years. By R-ISS, stages I, II and III held 8, 16 and 7 patients. Study-wide results and limits: Correlation between methods rose after single-read clonotypes were removed.

Regarding this clonotype: The antigen is not known. At one of its ends the junction is not consistent with the germline gene, which may arise from a read error.

Bone marrow was sampled from every patient at the time of active disease. The germline CDR1 and CDR2 sequences are SGHAT and FQNNGV. This CDR3 comprises 14 residues. Molecular barcoded adaptors covering alpha/delta and beta/gamma chains were used on 400 ng RNA. TCRdb itself ran the reads through MiXCR, one entry per CDR3 protein. The table lists fewer than 30,000 distinct CDR3 sequences, approximately 14% of them singletons, with over 35% in the top ten. V gene TRBV11-2 combines with J gene TRBJ1-5; TRBD1 is a possible D gene (6 bases). The source material was a population of CD138-negative cells sorted from bone marrow. The receptor was derived from a donor aged 40 or older with multiple myeloma. The CDR3 DNA is TGTGCCAGCAGCACCTACAGGGACAATCGGCCCCAGCATTTT. Its translation: CASSTYRDNRPQHF.